Following are 16 T cell receptor beta chains from one sample sequenced in a study of shared clonotypes between healthy human individuals. This table comes from immunoSEQ multiplex PCR, and its TCRdb copy is limited to in-frame clones, with some not included. The table records about 870,000 clones, 80% to 95% of them present only once. As defined, naive CD8 cells were CD45RO-negative and positively selected for CCR7, with terminally differentiated effector memory CD45RA+ cells excluded. Sequencing used naive CD8+ T cells sorted from blood. Every receptor here comes from a man under 40 in good health.

The chain carries TRBV21-1 and TRBJ2-1; the table's D call, TRBD2, was not checked against the DNA. TRBV21-1 is labeled a pseudogene. The CDR3 runs 20 residues. The CDR3 nucleotides read TGTGCCAGCAGCACACAAAACATCCCGGGACTAGCGGGAGATTACAATGAGCAGTTCTTC. Its protein is CASSTQNIPGLAGDYNEQFF.

This clone appeared a single time. The gene calls are TRBV27 and TRBJ1-5, with D perhaps matching TRBD1 (6 bases). The CDR3 length is 14 residues. Trimming stripped 6 bases from V and 5 bases from J, with 14 bases between. Germline CDR1 MNHEY, CDR2 SMNVEV (reference sequence). In nucleotides, the CDR3 is TGTGCCAGCAGCTGGGGGGGCCTCGATCAGCCCCAGCATTTT. Residues: CASSWGGLDQPQHF.

The chain is built from TRBV18 and TRBJ2-4; unclear D gene. The CDR3 contains 16 residues. V dropped 5 bases and J dropped 0 bases, with 14 bases sitting between them. Germline loops: CDR1 KGHSH, CDR2 LQKENI. DNA for the CDR3: TGTGCCAGCTCAGATGTAGTGGAGATAGCCAAAAACATTCAGTACTTC. Translated, it gives CASSDVVEIAKNIQYF.

The V gene is TRBV10-3, the J gene TRBJ2-1, with 8 positions matching TRBD2. Trimming removed 6 bases from V and 5 bases from J; junction bases left unmatched: 9. CDR3 size: 15 residues. Per the germline V gene, CDR1 is ENHRY and CDR2 is SYGVKD. For the CDR3, the DNA is TGTGCCATCAGGGGGGGACTAGAGTACGACAATGAGCAGTTCTTC. Its translation is CAIRGGLEYDNEQFF.

This chain joins TRBV7-9 and TRBJ2-1, with TRBD2 identical over 8 bases. The CDR3 length is 14 residues. The V gene's germline CDR1 is SEHNR and CDR2 FQNEAQ (reference sequence). The J segment lost 8 bases and the V segment lost 7 bases, leaving 10 bases of the junction unmatched. DNA for the CDR3: TGTGCCAGCACCGGCGGGACTAGTCATGATGAGCAGTTCTTC. Protein sequence: CASTGGTSHDEQFF. The full variable domain, completed using reference TRBV7-9 and TRBJ2-1, is DTGVSQNPRHKITKRGQNVTFRCDPISEHNRLYWYRQTLGQGPEFLTYFQNEAQLEKSRLLSDRFSAERPKGSFSTLEIQRTEQGDSAMYLCASTGGTSHDEQFFGPGTRLTVL.

The chain is built from TRBV13 and TRBJ2-5; D may correspond to TRBD1 or TRBD2 (6 bases each). Per germline, CDR1 PRHDT and CDR2 FYEKMQ (reference sequence). With 6 bases removed from V and 4 bases from J, the gap between germline ends came to 15 bases. The CDR3 runs 14 residues. CDR3: CASSPPGAGETQYF. In DNA, the CDR3 is TGTGCCAGCAGTCCACCGGGGGCGGGAGAGACCCAGTACTTC.

V usage is TRBV19 and J usage is TRBJ1-1; D remains ambiguous. V lost 5 bases and J lost 3, with 10 bases in between. Germline values: CDR1 LNHDA, CDR2 SQIVND (reference sequence). This CDR3 region has 13 residues. CDR3 amino acids: CASSSRLYTEAFF. The CDR3 bases are TGTGCCAGTAGTTCTCGTCTTTACACTGAAGCTTTCTTT.

The chain couples TRBV9 to TRBJ2-1, with 9 bases lining up with TRBD2. CDR1 is SGDLS and CDR2 is YYNGEE in the germline V gene. CDR3 length equals 15 residues. V trimming: 4 bases; J trimming: 7 bases; junction bases outside the gene matches: 9. CDR3 sequence reads: CASSLPGTSYNEQFF. CDR3 sequence (DNA): TGTGCCAGCAGCTTGCCCGGGACTAGCTATAATGAGCAGTTCTTC.

About this clone: The junction does not match germline at one end; this may be a read error. This sample also contains other DNA sequences that code for the same CDR3. The gene calls are TRBV27 and TRBJ2-7; TRBD2 aligns across 7 bases. The CDR3 is 13 amino acids. In germline, CDR1 is MNHEY, CDR2 SMNVEV (reference sequence). CDR3 nucleotide sequence: TGCGCCAGCAGCCCGACTAGCTTTAACGAGCAGTACTTC. Translated: CASSPTSFNEQYF.

The chain links TRBV27 to TRBJ2-3; 8 bases fit TRBD1. After removal of 0 bases from V and 4 bases from J, the junction contained 9 bases not matched to a gene. The CDR3 consists of 17 residues. The germline V gene encodes CDR1 MNHEY and CDR2 SMNVEV (reference sequence). The CDR3 DNA sequence: TGTGCCAGCAGTTTATCCCCAGGACAGGGTCCCCCAGATACGCAGTATTTT. It translates to CASSLSPGQGPPDTQYF.

V and J are TRBV7-2 and TRBJ2-1; TRBD1 might be the D (5 bases). V was shortened by 3 bases and J by 4 bases, with 19 bases between the two germline ends. This CDR3 region has 17 residues. Germline V gene data show CDR1 as SGHTA and CDR2 as FQGNSA. This chain's CDR3 is CASSLAQTGPPYNEQFF. DNA of the CDR3: TGTGCCAGCAGCTTGGCCCAAACAGGACCGCCATACAATGAGCAGTTCTTC.

V and J are TRBV6-1 and TRBJ1-5, with TRBD1 matching 9 bases. The V segment lost 2 bases and the J segment 2 bases; nucleotides outside the gene matches: 10. Looked up from germline, CDR1 is MNHNS and CDR2 is SASEGT. This CDR3 comprises 18 residues. For the CDR3, the DNA is TGTGCCAGCAGTGAACCGGGACAGGGATTAAGCGGCAATCAGCCCCAGCATTTT. Amino acid sequence: CASSEPGQGLSGNQPQHF.

This clone was recorded once. V usage is TRBV2 and J usage is TRBJ2-6, with D perhaps given as TRBD1 or TRBD2 (7 bases each). CDR3 length equals 16 residues. The ends were cut back, 6 bases at V and 9 bases at J, with 21 bases in the middle. Germline-derived CDR1 and CDR2 are SNHLY and FYNNEI. CDR3 DNA: TGTGCCAGCAGAGGGAGGGTAACAGGGGTCGTCAACGTCCTGACTTTC. Residues: CASRGRVTGVVNVLTF.

This clone has just one count. The chain links TRBV18 to TRBJ1-2, with D possibly matching TRBD1 (5 bases). Germline V gene data show CDR1 as KGHSH and CDR2 as LQKENI. The CDR3 length is 12 residues. Trimming took off 5 bases at V and 5 bases at J, with 9 bases between the two ends. The CDR3 here is CASSRGTYGYTF. The CDR3 bases are TGTGCCAGCTCAAGAGGGACTTATGGCTACACCTTC.

The chain couples TRBV4-3 to TRBJ2-3, with 8 nucleotides matching TRBD2. With 3 bases clipped from V and 3 bases from J, the junction kept 8 bases outside the gene matches. The CDR3 runs 16 residues. Germline CDR1 reads LGHNA; CDR2 reads YSLEER. CDR3 in amino acids: CASSQEAGVWTDTQYF. Here the CDR3 DNA reads TGCGCCAGCAGCCAGGAAGCGGGAGTCTGGACAGATACGCAGTATTTT.

The chain uses TRBV4-2 and TRBJ2-1; 8 bases map to TRBD2. The CDR3 length is 19 residues. Trimming cost V 1 base and J 4 bases; bases outside gene matches: 15. Germline-derived CDR1 and CDR2 are LGHNA and YNFKEQ. Here the CDR3 DNA reads TGTGCCAGCAGCCAAGCAGCACTAGCGGAGGGCCGTTGGTACAATGAGCAGTTCTTC. Translating it yields CASSQAALAEGRWYNEQFF.